The sequence of this TCR beta chain was determined in a study of blood T cell repertoires in COVID-19 (TCRdb year 2020). For the wider study: Samples from collaborators originated in the United States, Italy and Spain and spanned both the acute and convalescent phases of COVID-19. The material from the prospective study consisted of cDNA or gDNA derived from T cells, B-cell-depleted T cells, or PBMCs. Deeply sampled blood TCRbeta repertoires from subjects exposed to, actively infected with, or recovered from COVID-19 were included in the dataset. A freely available public database, intended as a resource for researchers studying the immune response to SARS-CoV-2, is where the repertoires were released. Samples were obtained from the ongoing ImmuneRACE study (first 160 participants) and from 1,254 subjects provided by 6 global collaborators. The sample metadata nearly always contained a de-identified subject ID, COVID-19 status, age in years and sex. HLA class I and class II types, where available, came from metadata supplied by the sample provider rather than from assay-based typing.

The germline V gene (reference sequence) sets CDR1 to MNHEY and CDR2 to SMNVEV. Taken from cysteine to phenylalanine, the CDR3 has 14 residues. The entry retains the CDR3 DNA only, 42 bases that are in frame from base 1. At the junction V is shortened by 6 bases and J by 4 bases, with 10 bases in between. In Seattle, one collaborating source enrolled patients while the infection was active and tracked those patients longitudinally over the course of disease. Each collaborating institution followed its own protocols to collect whole blood in K2EDTA tubes. Collaborator samples were shipped for TCRbeta analysis as frozen whole blood, isolated PBMCs, or DNA extracted from either sample type. TCRbeta CDR3 regions were amplified from genomic DNA using the immunoSEQ Assay, a bias-controlled multiplex PCR. Per the authors' processing: Within the assay, amplification of reference gene primers was used to estimate how many nucleated cells each sample contained. To quantify the absolute abundance of each unique TCRbeta CDR3 rearrangement, sequence reads were collapsed and filtered. For each sample, productive Simpson clonality was calculated as the square root of Simpson's diversity index across productive rearrangements. The table comes from immuneACCESS by way of TCRdb, which keeps in-frame sequences with V and J called. Part of the clones is missing from these tables; in studies checked, under half for an unresolved V gene and the rest for unknown reasons. The V and J calls and the clone size are those of that table, but D and trimming were determined from the DNA. For this sample there are roughly 210,000 clones; roughly 80% appear just once. The ten biggest clones cover roughly 10% of the sample.

Here is what the overall study found, with its caveats: The amount of clinical and demographic metadata varied by source and participant and was provided uncurated.

Turning to this clone: The antigen it binds to is not known. It has no much larger one-base neighbor in the sample; base qualities were not kept.

This receptor was taken from a woman older than 75 with COVID-19, enrolled during active disease. Material for sequencing was peripheral blood. The chain employs TRBV27 and TRBJ1-6, with TRBD1 as a weak D call on 5 bases. At the DNA level, the sequence is TGTGCCAGCAGGATTGACAGTTATAATTCACCCCTCCACTTT. This gives the protein CASRIDSYNSPLHF.